The present entry profiles one TCR beta chain with its context. Its target is unknown. Germline V gene lookup returns CDR1 MNHNY and CDR2 SVGAGI (reference sequence). V was shortened by 5 bases and J by 2 bases, with 10 bases between the two germline ends. The CDR3 length is 14 residues. This sample stems from a study of cytomegalovirus exposure and HLA in healthy donors. Study summary: The approximately 690 first-cohort repertoires and the 95 to 150 validation repertoires shared the same platform, a later analysis reported.

Study-wide results and limits: Researchers counted about 150 TCR beta chains as cytomegalovirus-associated.

The repertoire was sequenced with immunoSEQ multiplex PCR; TCRdb's copy has only in-frame clones and lacks some. There are more than 95,000 clones in the sample; about 84% occur only once, and nearly 5% lies in the top ten. The sample consisted of PBMCs. The receptor was derived from a young man in good health and CMV-seronegative. The J gene is TRBJ2-1, the V gene TRBV6-6; D may be TRBD2 (6 bases). CDR3 protein: CASSVSSAYNEQFF. In DNA, the CDR3 is TGTGCCAGCAGTGTTTCTAGCGCCTACAATGAGCAGTTCTTC.